These 21 T cell receptor beta chains originate from one sample sequenced in a study of vaccination effects on CD4 cells after COVID-19 (dated by TCRdb to the early 2020s). Receptor libraries were prepared by the immunoSEQ multiplex PCR assay. Entries here come from immuneACCESS through TCRdb and include only in-frame sequences with V and J called. Some clones fail to appear in such tables; in the studies checked, an unresolved V gene covers under half of the shortfall, and the cause of the remainder is unknown. The sample has 25,000 to 35,000 clones on record, 70% to 75% of them singletons. The top ten hold just under 15% of the sample. After about 9 days of culture, CD4+ T cells were isolated with the EasySep CD4+ T cell isolation kit. Each participant got two doses of an mRNA SARS-CoV-2 vaccine, either BNT162b2 or mRNA-1273. Their antigens are not known. Sequences were derived from CD4+ T cells from PBMCs cultured without peptide, sampled after COVID-19 vaccination. The origin of the receptors is a human donor who received a COVID-19 vaccine.

The rearrangement joins TRBV5-4 to TRBJ2-3, with no clear D. CDR3 size: 13 residues. The V end was cut by 8 bases, the J end by 3 bases, with 13 bases between. The germline V gene encodes CDR1 SGHNT and CDR2 YYREEE (reference sequence). CDR3 bases: TGTGCCAGTGCTCCGACTCCGACAGATACGCAGTATTTT. Amino acid sequence: CASAPTPTDTQYF.

The chain recombines TRBV18 with TRBJ2-1; 9 bases fit TRBD1. The CDR3 runs 15 residues. The germline gives CDR1 KGHSH, CDR2 LQKENI. The V gene end was trimmed by 1 base and the J gene end by 9 bases; junction bases not matched to a gene: 7. The CDR3: CASSPLTGGDGEQFF. DNA of the CDR3: TGTGCCAGCTCACCACTAACAGGGGGCGATGGTGAGCAGTTCTTC.

The chain uses TRBV12-3 or TRBV12-4 and TRBJ2-3, with 7 bases that match TRBD2. V trimming: 6 bases; J trimming: 1 base; junction bases outside the gene matches: 1. The CDR3 length is 13 residues. CDR3 residues: CASRGGGTDTQYF. The CDR3 DNA sequence: TGTGCCAGCAGGGGAGGGGGCACAGATACGCAGTATTTT.

This clone occurred a few times. The sample carries other DNA sequences with the same CDR3. The CDR3 protein is CASSVSGYGYTF. In nucleotides, the CDR3 is TGTGCCAGCAGTGTTAGTGGCTATGGCTACACCTTC. The rearrangement uses TRBV2 and TRBJ1-2, with D unclear. This CDR3 spans 12 amino acids. Germline assignment: CDR1 SNHLY and CDR2 FYNNEI. V dropped 4 bases and J dropped 4 bases, with 7 bases sitting between them.

This chain uses TRBV5-1 with TRBJ2-3, with D perhaps matching TRBD2 (5 bases). Germline V lookup: CDR1 SGHRS, CDR2 YFSETQ. The CDR3 consists of 15 residues. Deletions cut 0 bases from V and 5 bases from J, with 13 bases between. The DNA for the CDR3 is TGCGCCAGCAGCTTGGTAGCTGGAGGTGGAGATACGCAGTATTTT. Protein sequence: CASSLVAGGGDTQYF.

The chain combines TRBV6-5 with TRBJ2-7; D is possibly TRBD1 or TRBD2 (7 bases each). This CDR3 comprises 15 residues. Germline V CDR1 and CDR2: MNHEY, SVGAGI. V dropped 6 bases and J dropped 4 bases, with 19 bases sitting between them. CDR3: CASSWGREGAYEQYF. As DNA, the CDR3 is TGTGCCAGCAGCTGGGGGAGGGAGGGGGCATACGAGCAGTACTTC.

This chain uses TRBV13 with TRBJ2-7; 13 bases fit TRBD2. V shed 2 bases, J shed 3 bases, and the junction held 10 bases outside the gene matches. Germline assignment: CDR1 PRHDT and CDR2 FYEKMQ (reference sequence). The CDR3 runs to 18 residues. The chain's CDR3 is CASSLPPGGLAGDYEQYF. CDR3 nucleotides: TGTGCCAGCAGCTTACCCCCAGGAGGACTAGCGGGGGACTACGAGCAGTACTTC.

The rearrangement joins TRBV28 to TRBJ1-5; 7 bases map to TRBD1. The germline CDR1 and CDR2 sequences are MDHEN and SYDVKM. With V trimmed by 5 bases and J by 0 bases, 19 bases remained unmatched. This CDR3 has 20 residues. The CDR3 region has the DNA TGTGCCAGCAGTCCCTCCCCCCGCCGGGACAGATTTAATAGCAATCAGCCCCAGCATTTT. This encodes CASSPSPRRDRFNSNQPQHF.

The table lists this clone with a count of one. The CDR3 loop is CASSSGQSYEQYF. In DNA form, the CDR3 reads TGTGCCAGCAGTTCGGGACAGAGCTACGAGCAGTACTTC. V is TRBV28 and J is TRBJ2-7; 7 nucleotides match TRBD1. Germline values: CDR1 MDHEN, CDR2 SYDVKM. The CDR3 spans 13 residues. The V segment lost 4 bases and the J segment 3 bases; nucleotides outside the gene matches: 3.

The rearrangement links TRBV2 to TRBJ1-3; TRBD1 is a possible D gene (5 bases). Germline V gives CDR1 SNHLY, CDR2 FYNNEI. V was trimmed by 5 bases and J by 7 bases, leaving 12 bases between them. This CDR3 has 13 residues. The CDR3 nucleotides are TGTGCCAGCAGTTTAATGGGGGAGAACACCATATATTTT. This encodes CASSLMGENTIYF.

This sequence joins TRBV27 and TRBJ2-1; TRBD2 matches 9 bases. The CDR3 runs to 15 residues. The germline V gene encodes CDR1 MNHEY and CDR2 SMNVEV (reference sequence). V shed 8 bases and J 9 bases; nucleotides not matched to a gene: 14. The CDR3 nucleotides read TGTGCCAGCTCCCCGGGGGCGGGGGGGCTAATTGAGCAGTTCTTC. This encodes CASSPGAGGLIEQFF.

The gene calls are TRBV10-3 and TRBJ1-1; D is unresolved. CDR1 is ENHRY, CDR2 SYGVKD, per germline. The germline V and J ends were trimmed by 2 bases and 10 bases, with 11 bases remaining between them. The CDR3 has 12 residues. The CDR3 sequence: CAISEGTEGAFF. CDR3 DNA sequence: TGTGCCATCAGTGAGGGTACCGAGGGAGCTTTCTTT.

The J gene is TRBJ2-3, the V gene TRBV3-1 (or the pseudogene TRBV3-2); no reliable D call. Germline assignment: CDR1 LGHDT and CDR2 YNNKEL (reference sequence). CDR3 size: 13 residues. Between the trimmed V and J ends, which lost 1 base and 2 bases, there was a span of 4 bases. CDR3 sequence: CASSQANTDTQYF. The CDR3 region has the DNA TGTGCCAGCAGCCAAGCCAACACAGATACGCAGTATTTT.

This chain uses TRBV10-3 with TRBJ1-6; no firm D call. The CDR3 is 13 amino acids. Per the germline V gene, CDR1 is ENHRY and CDR2 is SYGVKD. Deletions cut 7 bases from V and 8 bases from J, with 12 bases between. DNA for the CDR3: TGTGCCATCACTTGGAGGTGGGATTCACCCCTCCACTTT. Protein: CAITWRWDSPLHF.

The V gene is TRBV14, the J gene TRBJ2-6; D call uncertain. Germline V gene sequence: CDR1 SGHDN, CDR2 FVKESK. Trimming left V 1 base short and J 2 bases short, with 3 bases between. This CDR3 comprises 14 residues. CDR3 sequence: CASSQVTGANVLTF. For the CDR3, the DNA is TGTGCCAGCAGCCAAGTGACTGGGGCCAACGTCCTGACTTTC.

This clone was picked up one time. The V gene is TRBV6-6, the J gene TRBJ2-1; D gene unclear. Germline V gene lookup returns CDR1 MNHNY and CDR2 SVGAGI (reference sequence). This CDR3 region has 14 residues. With 5 bases removed from V and 1 base from J, the gap between germline ends came to 9 bases. The CDR3 loop reads CASSPTTSYNEQFF. CDR3 nucleotides: TGTGCCAGCAGTCCGACAACGTCCTACAATGAGCAGTTCTTC.

The genes are TRBV10-3 and TRBJ1-1, with a tentative D call TRBD1 (5 bases). This CDR3 region has 15 residues. The germline CDR1 and CDR2 sequences are ENHRY and SYGVKD. V was pared by 9 bases and J by 1 base, with 18 bases between. The CDR3, as DNA: TGTGCCATAGCCCCCCGACAGATACAGAACACTGAAGCTTTCTTT. Encoded protein: CAIAPRQIQNTEAFF.

The gene calls are TRBV28 and TRBJ1-5; D unresolved. Germline V CDR1 and CDR2: MDHEN, SYDVKM. Trimming removed 4 bases at V and 5 bases at J, with 9 bases between. The CDR3 has 13 residues. This chain's CDR3 is CASSSTSDQPQHF. CDR3 nucleotide sequence: TGTGCCAGCAGTTCAACTTCGGATCAGCCCCAGCATTTT.

The chain has TRBV7-9 and TRBJ2-5; 10 bases align to TRBD2. CDR3 length equals 18 residues. The germline V gene has CDR1 SEHNR and CDR2 FQNEAQ (reference sequence). V trimming: 5 bases; J trimming: 0 bases; junction bases outside the gene matches: 12. As DNA, the CDR3 is TGTGCCAGCAGCCCCCGACTAGCGGGCGCGTTAAACCAAGAGACCCAGTACTTC. This sequence encodes CASSPRLAGALNQETQYF.

This clone showed up just a few times. The V gene is TRBV5-4, the J gene TRBJ1-3, with D unresolved. Per germline, CDR1 SGHNT and CDR2 YYREEE (reference sequence). CDR3 size: 13 residues. V gave up 0 bases and J gave up 1 base, with 2 bases separating them. The CDR3 coding sequence is TGTGCCAGCAGCTTGGGGTCTGGAAACACCATATATTTT. Translated: CASSLGSGNTIYF.

The V and J genes are TRBV3-1 (or the pseudogene TRBV3-2) and TRBJ1-5; possible D gene TRBD1, 6 bases. V was trimmed by 1 base and J by 1 base, leaving 17 bases between them. Germline V lookup: CDR1 LGHDT, CDR2 YNNKEL (reference sequence). The CDR3 consists of 18 residues. The CDR3 loop reads CASSQGWQGQTSNQPQHF. CDR3 DNA: TGTGCCAGCAGCCAAGGATGGCAGGGACAAACCAGCAATCAGCCCCAGCATTTT.